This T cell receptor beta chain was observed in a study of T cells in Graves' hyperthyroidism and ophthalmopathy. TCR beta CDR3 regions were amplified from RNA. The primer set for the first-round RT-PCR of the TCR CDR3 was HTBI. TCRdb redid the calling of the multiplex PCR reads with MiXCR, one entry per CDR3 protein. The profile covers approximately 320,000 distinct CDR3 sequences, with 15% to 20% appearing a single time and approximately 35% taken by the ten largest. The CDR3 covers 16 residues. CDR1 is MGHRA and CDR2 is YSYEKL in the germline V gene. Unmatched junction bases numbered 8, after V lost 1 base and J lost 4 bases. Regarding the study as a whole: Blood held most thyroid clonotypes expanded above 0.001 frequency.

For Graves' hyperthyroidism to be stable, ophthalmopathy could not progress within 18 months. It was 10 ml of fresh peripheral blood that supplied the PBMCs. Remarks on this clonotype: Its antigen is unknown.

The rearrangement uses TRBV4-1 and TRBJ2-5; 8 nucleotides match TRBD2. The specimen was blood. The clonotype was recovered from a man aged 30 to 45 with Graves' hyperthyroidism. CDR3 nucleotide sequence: TGCGCCAGCAGCCAAGTCCGGGGGGGGTTTATAGAGACCCAGTACTTC. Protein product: CASSQVRGGFIETQYF.